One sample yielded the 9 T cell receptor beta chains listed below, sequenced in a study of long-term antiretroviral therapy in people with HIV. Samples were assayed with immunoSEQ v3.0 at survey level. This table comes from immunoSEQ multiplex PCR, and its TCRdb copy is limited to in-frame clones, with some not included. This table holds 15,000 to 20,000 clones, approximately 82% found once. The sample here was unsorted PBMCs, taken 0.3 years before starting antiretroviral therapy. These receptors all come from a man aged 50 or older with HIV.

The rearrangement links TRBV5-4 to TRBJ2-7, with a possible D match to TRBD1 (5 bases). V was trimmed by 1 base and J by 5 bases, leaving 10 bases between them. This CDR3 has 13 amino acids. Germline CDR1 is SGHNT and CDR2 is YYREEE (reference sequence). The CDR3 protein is CASSLWQGDEQYF. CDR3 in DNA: TGTGCCAGCAGCTTGTGGCAGGGTGACGAGCAGTACTTC.

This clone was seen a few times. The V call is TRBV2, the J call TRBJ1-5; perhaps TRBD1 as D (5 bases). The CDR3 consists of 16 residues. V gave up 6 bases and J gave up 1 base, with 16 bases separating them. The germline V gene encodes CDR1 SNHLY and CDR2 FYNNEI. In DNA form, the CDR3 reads TGTGCCAGCAGCGCCACAGCAGGGTTGAGCAATCAGCCCCAGCATTTT. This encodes CASSATAGLSNQPQHF.

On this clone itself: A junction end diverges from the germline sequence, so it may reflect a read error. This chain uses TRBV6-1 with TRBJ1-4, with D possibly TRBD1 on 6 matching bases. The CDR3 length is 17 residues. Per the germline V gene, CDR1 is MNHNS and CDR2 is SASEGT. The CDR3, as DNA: TGTGCCATCAGTGAGCCAGGGGACCCCCAAGGCAATGAAAAACTGTTTTTT. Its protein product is CAISEPGDPQGNEKLFF.

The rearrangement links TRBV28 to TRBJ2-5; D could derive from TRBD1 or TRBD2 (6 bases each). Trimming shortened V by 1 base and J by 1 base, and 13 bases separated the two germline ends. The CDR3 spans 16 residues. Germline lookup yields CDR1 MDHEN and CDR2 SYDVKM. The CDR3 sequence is CASSLLGGPVQETQYF. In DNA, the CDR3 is TGTGCCAGCAGTTTATTAGGGGGGCCGGTCCAAGAGACCCAGTACTTC.

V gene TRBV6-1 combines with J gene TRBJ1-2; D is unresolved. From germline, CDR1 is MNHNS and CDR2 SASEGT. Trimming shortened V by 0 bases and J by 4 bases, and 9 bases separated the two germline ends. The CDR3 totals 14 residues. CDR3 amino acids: CASSEAFYSYGYTF. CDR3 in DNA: TGTGCCAGCAGTGAAGCGTTTTACAGCTATGGCTACACCTTC.

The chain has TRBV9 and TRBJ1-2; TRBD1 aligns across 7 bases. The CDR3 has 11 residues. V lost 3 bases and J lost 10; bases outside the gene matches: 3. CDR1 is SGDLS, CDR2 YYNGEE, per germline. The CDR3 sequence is CASSGGTDYTF. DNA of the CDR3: TGTGCCAGCAGCGGCGGGACAGACTACACCTTC.

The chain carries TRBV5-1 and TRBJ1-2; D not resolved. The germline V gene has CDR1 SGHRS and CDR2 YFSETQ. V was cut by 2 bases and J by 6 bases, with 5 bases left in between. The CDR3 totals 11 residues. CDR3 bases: TGCGCCAGCAGCTTAGGTAATGGCTACACCTTC. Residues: CASSLGNGYTF.

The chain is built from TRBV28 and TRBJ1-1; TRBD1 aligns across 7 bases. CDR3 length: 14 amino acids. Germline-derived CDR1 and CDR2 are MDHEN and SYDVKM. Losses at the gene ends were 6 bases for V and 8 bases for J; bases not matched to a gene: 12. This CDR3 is CASRINRGVKEAFF. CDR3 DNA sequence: TGTGCCAGCAGGATCAACAGGGGCGTAAAGGAAGCTTTCTTT.

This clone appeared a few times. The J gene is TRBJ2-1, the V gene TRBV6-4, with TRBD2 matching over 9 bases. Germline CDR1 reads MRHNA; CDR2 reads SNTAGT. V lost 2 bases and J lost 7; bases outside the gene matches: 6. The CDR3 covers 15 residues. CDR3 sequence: CASSDDAGGHNEQFF. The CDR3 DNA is TGTGCCAGCAGTGACGATGCGGGGGGGCATAATGAGCAGTTCTTC.